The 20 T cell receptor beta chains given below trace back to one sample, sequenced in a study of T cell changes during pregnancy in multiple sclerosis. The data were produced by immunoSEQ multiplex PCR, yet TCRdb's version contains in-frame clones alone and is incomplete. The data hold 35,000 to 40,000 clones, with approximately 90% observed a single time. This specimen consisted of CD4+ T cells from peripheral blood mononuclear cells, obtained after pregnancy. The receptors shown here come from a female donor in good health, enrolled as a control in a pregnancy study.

CDR3 in amino acids: CATQSRAHNSPLHF. The CDR3 nucleotides read TGTGCCACCCAGTCCAGGGCCCATAATTCACCCCTCCACTTT. The V gene is TRBV27, the J gene TRBJ1-6; weak D call: TRBD1 (5 bases). The CDR3 loop spans 14 amino acids. Trimming took 10 bases from V and 5 from J, leaving 15 bases between them. CDR1 is MNHEY and CDR2 is SMNVEV in the germline V gene (reference sequence).

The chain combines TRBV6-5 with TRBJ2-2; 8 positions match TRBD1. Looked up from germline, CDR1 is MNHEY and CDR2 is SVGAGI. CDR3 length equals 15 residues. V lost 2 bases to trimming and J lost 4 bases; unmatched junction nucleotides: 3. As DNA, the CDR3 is TGTGCCAGCAGTTACGGGACAGGCCTCACCGGGGAGCTGTTTTTT. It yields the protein CASSYGTGLTGELFF.

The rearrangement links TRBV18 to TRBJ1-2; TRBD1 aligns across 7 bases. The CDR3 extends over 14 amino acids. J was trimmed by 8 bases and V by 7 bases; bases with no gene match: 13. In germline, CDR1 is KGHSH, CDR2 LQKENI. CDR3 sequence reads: CASFRDSRIDGYTF. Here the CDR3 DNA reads TGTGCCAGCTTCCGGGACAGTCGAATTGACGGCTACACCTTC.

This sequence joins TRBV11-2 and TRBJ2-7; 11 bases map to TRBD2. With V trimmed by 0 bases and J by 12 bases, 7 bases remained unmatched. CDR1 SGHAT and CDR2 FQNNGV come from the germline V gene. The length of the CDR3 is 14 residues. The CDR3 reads CASSLEVSGRVLYF. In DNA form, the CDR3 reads TGTGCCAGCAGCTTAGAGGTTAGCGGGAGGGTTCTGTACTTC.

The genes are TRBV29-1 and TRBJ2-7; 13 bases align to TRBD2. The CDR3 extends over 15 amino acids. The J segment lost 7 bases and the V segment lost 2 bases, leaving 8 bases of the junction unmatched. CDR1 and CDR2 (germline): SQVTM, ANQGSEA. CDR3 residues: CSVERNGGLAGEQYF. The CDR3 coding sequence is TGCAGCGTTGAACGGAACGGGGGACTAGCGGGAGAGCAGTACTTC.

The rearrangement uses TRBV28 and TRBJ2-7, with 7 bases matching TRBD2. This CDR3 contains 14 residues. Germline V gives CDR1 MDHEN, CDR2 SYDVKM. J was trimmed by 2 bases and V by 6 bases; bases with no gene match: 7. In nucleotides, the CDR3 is TGTGCCAGCAGAAGGGGTAGCGGGCCCTACGAGCAGTACTTC. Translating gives CASRRGSGPYEQYF. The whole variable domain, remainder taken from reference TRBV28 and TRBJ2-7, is DVKVTQSSRYLVKRTGEKVFLECVQDMDHENMFWYRQDPGLGLRLIYFSYDVKMKEKGDIPEGYSVSREKKERFSLILESASTNQTSMYLCASRRGSGPYEQYFGPGTRLTVT.

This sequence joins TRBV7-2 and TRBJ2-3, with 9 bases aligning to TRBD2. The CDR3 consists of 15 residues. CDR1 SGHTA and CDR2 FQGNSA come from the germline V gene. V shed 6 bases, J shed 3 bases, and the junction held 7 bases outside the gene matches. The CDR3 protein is CASSSLAGPTDTQYF. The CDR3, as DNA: TGTGCCAGCAGTTCTCTAGCGGGGCCAACAGATACGCAGTATTTT.

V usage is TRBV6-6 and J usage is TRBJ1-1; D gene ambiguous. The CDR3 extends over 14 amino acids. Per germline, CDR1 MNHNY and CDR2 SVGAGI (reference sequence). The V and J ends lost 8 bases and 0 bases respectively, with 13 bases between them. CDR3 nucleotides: TGTGCCAGCCATGTCCGTACTATGAACACTGAAGCTTTCTTT. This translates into CASHVRTMNTEAFF.

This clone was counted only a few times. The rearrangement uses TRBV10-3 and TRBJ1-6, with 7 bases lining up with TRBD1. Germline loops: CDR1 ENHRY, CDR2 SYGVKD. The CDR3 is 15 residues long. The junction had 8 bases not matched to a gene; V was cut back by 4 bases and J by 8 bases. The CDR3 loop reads CAISGQGPMDSPLHF. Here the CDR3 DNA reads TGTGCCATCAGTGGACAGGGCCCTATGGATTCACCCCTCCACTTT.

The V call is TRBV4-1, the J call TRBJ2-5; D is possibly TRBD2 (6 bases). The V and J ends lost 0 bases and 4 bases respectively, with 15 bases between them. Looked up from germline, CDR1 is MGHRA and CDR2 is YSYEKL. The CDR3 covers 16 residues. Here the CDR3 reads CASSQDVGGLRETQYF. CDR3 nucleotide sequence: TGCGCCAGCAGCCAAGATGTGGGAGGACTACGAGAGACCCAGTACTTC.

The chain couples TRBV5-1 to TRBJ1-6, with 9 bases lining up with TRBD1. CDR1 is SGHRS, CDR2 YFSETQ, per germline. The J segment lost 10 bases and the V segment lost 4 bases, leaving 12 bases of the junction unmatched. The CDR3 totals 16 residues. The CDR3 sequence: CASSTYHGQGRSPLHF. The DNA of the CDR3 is TGCGCCAGCAGCACCTACCACGGACAGGGGAGGTCACCCCTCCACTTT.

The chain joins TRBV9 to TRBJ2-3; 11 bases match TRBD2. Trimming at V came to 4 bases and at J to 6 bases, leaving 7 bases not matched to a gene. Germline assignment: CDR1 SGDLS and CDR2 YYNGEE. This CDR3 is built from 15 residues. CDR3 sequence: CASSLNSGRGDTQYF. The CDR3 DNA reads TGTGCCAGCAGCCTAAATAGCGGGAGGGGGGATACGCAGTATTTT.

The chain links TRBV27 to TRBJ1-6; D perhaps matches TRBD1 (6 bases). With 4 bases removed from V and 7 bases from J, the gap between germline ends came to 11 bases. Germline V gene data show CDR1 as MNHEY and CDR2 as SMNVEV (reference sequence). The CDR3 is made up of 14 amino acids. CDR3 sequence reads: CASSSWQGNSPLHF. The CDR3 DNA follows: TGTGCCAGCAGTTCGTGGCAGGGGAATTCACCCCTCCACTTT.

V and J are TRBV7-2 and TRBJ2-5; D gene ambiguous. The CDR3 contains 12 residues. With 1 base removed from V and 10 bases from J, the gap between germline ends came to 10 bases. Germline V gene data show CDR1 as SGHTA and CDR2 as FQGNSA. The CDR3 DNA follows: TGTGCCAGCAGCTTAGGGTTACAGAGCCAGTACTTC. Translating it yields CASSLGLQSQYF.

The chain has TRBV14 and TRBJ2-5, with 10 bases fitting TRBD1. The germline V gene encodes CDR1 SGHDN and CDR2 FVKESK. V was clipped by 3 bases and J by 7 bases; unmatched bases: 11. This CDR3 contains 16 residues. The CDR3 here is CASSQAGTGARGTQYF. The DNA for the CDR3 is TGTGCCAGCAGCCAGGCCGGGACAGGGGCCCGAGGGACCCAGTACTTC.

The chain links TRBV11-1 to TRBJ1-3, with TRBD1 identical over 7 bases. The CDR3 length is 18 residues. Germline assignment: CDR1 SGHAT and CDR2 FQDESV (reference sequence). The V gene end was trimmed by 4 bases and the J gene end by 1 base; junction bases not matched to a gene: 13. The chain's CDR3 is CASSYFRNRGKSGNTIYF. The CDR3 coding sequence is TGTGCCAGCAGCTACTTCCGGAACAGGGGAAAGTCTGGAAACACCATATATTTT.

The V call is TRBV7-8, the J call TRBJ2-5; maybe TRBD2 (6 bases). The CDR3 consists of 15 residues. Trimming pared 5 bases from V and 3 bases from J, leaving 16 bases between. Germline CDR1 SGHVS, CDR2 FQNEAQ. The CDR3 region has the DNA TGTGCCAGCAGCCCCCGTGCGGGCGGGAAAGAGACCCAGTACTTC. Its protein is CASSPRAGGKETQYF.

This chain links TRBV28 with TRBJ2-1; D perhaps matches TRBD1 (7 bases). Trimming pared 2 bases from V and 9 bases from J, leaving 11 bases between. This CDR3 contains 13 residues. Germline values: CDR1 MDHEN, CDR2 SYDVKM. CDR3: CASSLARGAEQFF. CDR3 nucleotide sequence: TGTGCCAGCAGTTTAGCCAGGGGGGCTGAGCAGTTCTTC.

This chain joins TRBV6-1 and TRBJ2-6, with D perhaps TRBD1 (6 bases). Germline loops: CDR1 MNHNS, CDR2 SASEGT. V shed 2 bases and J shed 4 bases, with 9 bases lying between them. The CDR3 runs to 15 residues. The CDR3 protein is CASSEPGTGANVLTF. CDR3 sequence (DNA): TGTGCCAGCAGTGAACCGGGGACAGGGGCCAACGTCCTGACTTTC.

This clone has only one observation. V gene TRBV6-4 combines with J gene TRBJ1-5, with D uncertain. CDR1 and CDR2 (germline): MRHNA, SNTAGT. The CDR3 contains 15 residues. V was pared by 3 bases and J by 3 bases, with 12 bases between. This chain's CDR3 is CASSEEGLSNQPQHF. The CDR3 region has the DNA TGTGCCAGCAGTGAAGAGGGCCTCTCCAATCAGCCCCAGCATTTT.